This entry concerns a single TCR beta chain. Its antigen remains unidentified. This entry comes from a study of shared clonotypes between healthy human individuals. Turning to the study itself: Samples came from a couple of female and a few male donors aged 18 to 49. CD4 naive and CD4 memory each took three plates per donor, while CD8 naive took two and CD8 memory one.

Here immunoSEQ multiplex PCR was the method, and the copy in TCRdb shows in-frame clones only, minus some. This sample has 2.5 million or so clones; more than 80% occur once, and the top ten carry 0.11% to 0.15%. J was trimmed by 5 bases and V by 4 bases; bases with no gene match: 8. Germline CDR1 is ENHRY and CDR2 is SYGVKD. There are 15 residues in the CDR3. Findings of the study overall: Genetic and exposure-history diversity was limited by the small donor number.

The origin of this receptor is a man between 18 and 29 years old in good health. The rearrangement joins TRBV10-3 to TRBJ2-1; TRBD2 matches 7 bases. What was sequenced was naive CD4+ T cells sorted from blood. This sample's subset: CD45RA+ positively selected. The CDR3 sequence: CAISATSSLHNEQFF. The CDR3 DNA sequence: TGTGCCATCAGTGCGACTAGCTCCCTCCACAATGAGCAGTTCTTC.